The clone carrying this TCR beta chain was observed a handful of times. Germline assignment: CDR1 SGHRS and CDR2 YFSETQ. This CDR3 contains 15 residues. Germline trimming cut 0 bases from V and 2 bases from J; bases unmatched to any gene: 4. The entry originates in a study of blood T cell repertoires in COVID-19. Profiling relied on immunoSEQ multiplex PCR, and the TCRdb table lists in-frame clones only, not all of them. The repertoire has 230,000 or so clones, around 89% of them found once; the top ten carry just over 2.5%. Cohort 3 donors were reported recovered after two negative PCRs, clearance, or symptom resolution.

The gene calls are TRBV5-1 and TRBJ1-1, with 7 bases fitting TRBD1. Material: PBMCs or T cells enriched from blood (not recorded which). The source of this sequence is a young woman who had recovered from COVID-19. CDR3 in amino acids: CASSLADRTNTEAFF. The CDR3 nucleotides are TGCGCCAGCAGCTTGGCGGACAGGACAAACACTGAAGCTTTCTTT.